The 12 T cell receptor beta chains below come from one sample, sequenced in a study of blood T cells in healthy people across ages. Then a second PCR, running roughly 6 to 11 cycles, was carried out with a sample-barcoded 5' primer and a J-beta primer mix. TCRdb itself ran the 5' RACE reads through MiXCR, one entry per CDR3 protein. This table has 1.2 million to 1.5 million distinct CDR3 sequences, roughly 40% appearing once. Material for sequencing was blood. The receptors stem from a woman aged 18-29 years in good health.

This clonotype was recorded a few times. The CDR3 reads CSADRVHTDTQYF. CDR3 bases: TGCAGTGCGGACAGGGTGCACACAGATACGCAGTATTTT. The J gene is TRBJ2-3, the V gene TRBV20-1, with 8 bases fitting TRBD1. With V trimmed by 6 bases and J by 2 bases, 4 bases remained unmatched. Looked up from germline, CDR1 is DFQATT and CDR2 is SNEGSKA (reference sequence). The CDR3 is 13 residues long.

The V gene is TRBV12-3 or TRBV12-4, the J gene TRBJ2-2; maybe TRBD1 (6 bases). This CDR3 region has 16 residues. V lost 4 bases to trimming and J lost 4 bases, with 16 bases between them. The CDR3 sequence is CASSSPGQKGTGELFF. CDR3 bases: TGTGCCAGCAGTTCCCCTGGACAGAAGGGCACCGGGGAGCTGTTTTTT.

This chain uses TRBV28 with TRBJ2-1, with a weak D call TRBD2 (6 bases). The CDR3 runs to 12 residues. V was trimmed by 3 bases and J by 10 bases, leaving 10 bases between them. Per germline, CDR1 MDHEN and CDR2 SYDVKM. The CDR3 nucleotides read TGTGCCAGCAGTTTTACGGGAGCCGAGCAGTTCTTC. Amino acids: CASSFTGAEQFF.

The chain is built from TRBV13 and TRBJ1-2; 7 bases map to TRBD1. Unmatched junction bases numbered 10, after V lost 5 bases and J lost 4 bases. This CDR3 region has 15 residues. Germline CDR1 and CDR2: PRHDT and FYEKMQ (reference sequence). The CDR3 sequence is CASSPLGSGGYGYTF. CDR3 nucleotide sequence: TGTGCCAGCAGCCCCCTCGGGTCAGGGGGCTATGGCTACACCTTC.

A few counts support this clonotype. V and J are TRBV12-3 or TRBV12-4 and TRBJ1-5; 7 nucleotides align to TRBD1. CDR3 length: 15 amino acids. V was clipped by 4 bases and J by 2 bases; unmatched bases: 5. CDR3 region: CASSWQTGRNQPQHF. CDR3 DNA sequence: TGTGCCAGCAGTTGGCAGACAGGGCGCAATCAGCCCCAGCATTTT.

The sample holds a few counts of this clonotype. As DNA, the CDR3 is TGTGCCAGCAGCCAAAGGGGACAAAAGAACACTGAAGCTTTCTTT. This codes for CASSQRGQKNTEAFF. The rearrangement links TRBV3-1 to TRBJ1-1; D perhaps matches TRBD1 (6 bases). Trimming shortened V by 2 bases and J by 1 base, and 11 bases separated the two germline ends. The CDR3 extends over 15 amino acids. Per germline, CDR1 LGHDT and CDR2 YNNKEL (reference sequence).

There are many counts of this clonotype. The chain links TRBV29-1 to TRBJ2-1, with a weak D call TRBD2 (5 bases). Trimming stripped 5 bases from V and 7 bases from J, with 15 bases between. The CDR3 runs 13 residues. Germline-derived CDR1 and CDR2 are SQVTM and ANQGSEA. The chain's CDR3 is CSVPSKGANEQFF. The CDR3 DNA reads TGCAGCGTTCCCTCGAAGGGAGCTAATGAGCAGTTCTTC.

This chain connects TRBV6-1 to TRBJ2-7, with TRBD1 matching 7 bases. In germline, CDR1 is MNHNS, CDR2 SASEGT. The CDR3 covers 18 residues. Trimming cost V 5 bases and J 4 bases; bases outside gene matches: 20. Written as DNA, the CDR3 is TGTGCCAGCAGTCGCGACCGGGCAGGGGGACCTAAGTCGTACGAGCAGTACTTC. The encoded protein is CASSRDRAGGPKSYEQYF.

The rearrangement uses TRBV6-1 and TRBJ1-1, with D possibly being TRBD1 (6 bases). From germline, CDR1 is MNHNS and CDR2 SASEGT. Trimming removed 2 bases from V and 0 bases from J, with 13 bases in between. This CDR3 has 16 residues. CDR3 DNA sequence: TGTGCCAGCAGTGAATCACCAGGGGCCGTGAACACTGAAGCTTTCTTT. Protein product: CASSESPGAVNTEAFF.

The genes are TRBV4-1 and TRBJ2-5, with D perhaps TRBD2 (5 bases). Trimming left V 4 bases short and J 2 bases short, with 14 bases between. The CDR3 runs to 15 residues. CDR1 is MGHRA and CDR2 is YSYEKL in the germline V gene. The CDR3 here is CASSPLGLSQETQYF. The CDR3 coding sequence is TGCGCCAGCAGCCCTCTTGGACTTTCGCAAGAGACCCAGTACTTC.

The V gene is TRBV20-1, the J gene TRBJ2-5; 15 bases match TRBD2. Germline lookup yields CDR1 DFQATT and CDR2 SNEGSKA (reference sequence). V was pared by 3 bases and J by 11 bases, with 13 bases of the junction left unmatched. The CDR3 spans 16 residues. CDR3 sequence (DNA): TGCAGTGCTAGGGATCGGACTAGCGGGAGGGTCAATGAGCAGTACTTC. This sequence encodes CSARDRTSGRVNEQYF.

This clonotype was seen only a few times. The chain is built from TRBV5-5 and TRBJ1-1; D uncertain. The V end lost 5 bases, the J end lost 3 bases, and 11 bases lay between the germline ends. The CDR3 is 13 amino acids. Germline V lookup: CDR1 SGHKS, CDR2 YYEKEE (reference sequence). Written as DNA, the CDR3 is TGTGCCAGCAGGCCTACCCGGGACACTGAAGCTTTCTTT. This translates into CASRPTRDTEAFF.